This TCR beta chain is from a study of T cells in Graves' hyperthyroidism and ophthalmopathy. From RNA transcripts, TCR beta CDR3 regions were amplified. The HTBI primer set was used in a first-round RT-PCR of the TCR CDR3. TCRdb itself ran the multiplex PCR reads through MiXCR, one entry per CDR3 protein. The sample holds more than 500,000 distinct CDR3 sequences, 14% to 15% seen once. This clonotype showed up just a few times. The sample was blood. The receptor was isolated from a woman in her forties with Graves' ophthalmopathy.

The CDR3 here is CASSPTEGETQYF. CDR3 bases: TGTGCCAGCTCCCCGACAGAAGGGGAGACCCAGTACTTC. This chain connects TRBV18 to TRBJ2-5; possible D gene TRBD1, 5 bases. The length of the CDR3 is 13 residues. Germline V CDR1 and CDR2: KGHSH, LQKENI. V was cut by 6 bases and J by 5 bases, with 13 bases left in between.